The 25 T cell receptor beta chains listed next were all sequenced from one sample in a study of T cells in tuberculosis. Time point in this sample: new active TB diagnosis, blood taken before or within 7 days of starting treatment. The method was immunoSEQ multiplex PCR; TCRdb's version includes in-frame clones alone and lacks a portion of them. This table holds some 5,000 clones, around 97% found once. The material was PBMCs, obtained at tuberculosis diagnosis. These receptors were obtained from an adult with tuberculosis.

The chain joins TRBV10-3 to TRBJ1-3; D might be TRBD1 (6 bases). V lost 4 bases and J 7 bases, leaving 14 bases between the germline ends. This CDR3 has 14 amino acids. In germline, CDR1 is ENHRY, CDR2 SYGVKD. The CDR3 loop reads CAISAGVFGNTIYF. The CDR3 bases are TGTGCCATCAGTGCAGGGGTCTTTGGGAACACCATATATTTT.

The chain joins TRBV5-1 to TRBJ2-7, with TRBD1 as a possible D gene (6 bases). The V end was cut by 3 bases, the J end by 5 bases, with 9 bases between. Germline V gives CDR1 SGHRS, CDR2 YFSETQ. CDR3 length: 12 residues. The CDR3 DNA follows: TGCGCCAGCAGCTCCGGACAGCACGAGCAGTACTTC. Translated: CASSSGQHEQYF.

The genes are TRBV10-2 and TRBJ2-5; D is unresolved. The CDR3 contains 15 residues. Trimming took 3 bases from V and 8 from J, leaving 19 bases between them. Germline CDR1 WSHSY, CDR2 SAAADI. The CDR3 sequence is CASSDFNQAPRTQYF. Here the CDR3 DNA reads TGCGCCAGCAGTGATTTCAACCAGGCCCCCAGAACCCAGTACTTC.

The chain has TRBV2 and TRBJ2-1, with 11 bases lining up with TRBD2. V was pared by 2 bases and J by 4 bases, with 4 bases of the junction left unmatched. CDR1 and CDR2 from the germline V gene are SNHLY and FYNNEI. This CDR3 region has 16 residues. The CDR3 protein is CASSESASGRYNEQFF. Written as DNA, the CDR3 is TGTGCCAGCAGTGAATCGGCTAGCGGGAGGTACAATGAGCAGTTCTTC.

This chain links TRBV5-1 with TRBJ2-5; a possible D gene is TRBD2 (5 bases). V was cut by 0 bases and J by 5 bases, with 14 bases left in between. Germline V gene data show CDR1 as SGHRS and CDR2 as YFSETQ. The CDR3 runs 15 residues. CDR3 amino acids: CASSLDTSLGETQYF. The CDR3 DNA sequence: TGCGCCAGCAGCTTGGACACTAGTTTGGGCGAGACCCAGTACTTC.

The genes are TRBV19 and TRBJ2-1, with D possibly being TRBD1 (5 bases). The CDR3 consists of 16 residues. Germline lookup yields CDR1 LNHDA and CDR2 SQIVND (reference sequence). V was shortened by 5 bases and J by 4 bases, with 18 bases between the two germline ends. The CDR3 loop is CASSPTEGARYNEQFF. CDR3 coding DNA: TGTGCCAGTAGTCCCACCGAAGGGGCCAGGTACAATGAGCAGTTCTTC.

The chain recombines TRBV30 with TRBJ1-4; no clear D gene. The V gene lost 2 bases and the J gene lost 7 bases, with 11 bases spanning the gap. Germline lookup yields CDR1 GTSNPN and CDR2 SVGIG (reference sequence). The CDR3 has 13 amino acids. As DNA, the CDR3 is TGTGCCTGGAGTAAAGTGTTCGGTGAAAAACTGTTTTTT. Protein sequence: CAWSKVFGEKLFF.

The chain employs TRBV30 and TRBJ2-2; 11 nucleotides match TRBD1. V lost 4 bases, J lost 9 bases, and 7 bases stayed unmatched. The CDR3 extends over 14 amino acids. CDR1 and CDR2 (germline): GTSNPN, SVGIG (reference sequence). The CDR3 loop is CAWTGTGGGWELFF. In DNA, the CDR3 is TGTGCCTGGACCGGGACAGGGGGAGGTTGGGAGCTGTTTTTT.

V gene TRBV5-1 combines with J gene TRBJ1-3, with 7 positions matching TRBD1. The junction had 4 bases not matched to a gene; V was cut back by 7 bases and J by 3 bases. The germline CDR1 and CDR2 sequences are SGHRS and YFSETQ. The length of the CDR3 is 13 residues. CDR3 DNA sequence: TGCGCCAGCTCAACAGGGGTTGGAAACACCATATATTTT. This encodes CASSTGVGNTIYF.

This chain uses TRBV18 with TRBJ1-1, with 7 nucleotides matching TRBD1. Germline V gives CDR1 KGHSH, CDR2 LQKENI. The CDR3 totals 17 residues. V lost 5 bases and J lost 2; bases outside the gene matches: 14. CDR3: CASSFQPGQRNNTEAFF. CDR3 DNA: TGTGCCAGCTCATTTCAACCGGGACAGCGCAATAACACTGAAGCTTTCTTT. Looking up the rest from reference TRBV18 and TRBJ1-1 gives the full variable domain: NAGVMQNPRHLVRRRGQEARLRCSPMKGHSHVYWYRQLPEEGLKFMVYLQKENIIDESGMPKERFSAEFPKEGPSILRIQQVVRGDSAAYFCASSFQPGQRNNTEAFFGQGTRLTVV.

The chain couples TRBV2 to TRBJ2-2, with 8 bases fitting TRBD2. CDR3 size: 16 residues. The germline CDR1 and CDR2 sequences are SNHLY and FYNNEI. The J segment lost 3 bases and the V segment lost 2 bases, leaving 5 bases of the junction unmatched. CDR3 loop: CASSEPGGADTGELFF. The CDR3 nucleotides are TGTGCCAGCAGTGAACCGGGGGGGGCCGACACCGGGGAGCTGTTTTTT.

The CDR3 region is CASSPGPNTEAFF. CDR3 bases: TGTGCCAGCAGCCCCGGTCCGAACACTGAAGCTTTCTTT. The J gene is TRBJ1-1, the V gene TRBV7-3, with no clear D. Germline assignment: CDR1 SGHTA and CDR2 FQGTGA. This CDR3 is 13 amino acids long. Trimming removed 5 bases at V and 1 base at J, with 8 bases between.

This clone was detected only once. CDR3 coding DNA: TGTGCCAGCGGACAGGGAGAGACCCAGTACTTC. It specifies CASGQGETQYF. The chain carries TRBV21-1 and TRBJ2-5; TRBD1, the table's D call, lacks a check against the DNA. TRBV21-1 is described as a pseudogene. The CDR3 sequence is 11 residues long.

A single count supports this clone. The rearrangement joins TRBV5-1 to TRBJ2-1; 10 positions match TRBD2. The V gene's germline CDR1 is SGHRS and CDR2 YFSETQ. The CDR3 is made up of 14 amino acids. The ends lost 5 bases at V and 7 bases at J; junction bases unmatched: 6. In DNA form, the CDR3 reads TGCGCCAGCAGTTTGTCTAGCGGGGGTAATGAGCAGTTCTTC. Translated, it gives CASSLSSGGNEQFF.

The V call is TRBV11-3, the J call TRBJ2-3; 10 positions agree with TRBD2. The germline V gene has CDR1 SGHNT and CDR2 YENEEA. The CDR3 length is 19 residues. The junction had 15 bases not matched to a gene; V was cut back by 2 bases and J by 4 bases. CDR3 in amino acids: CASSLNRASGGRDADTQYF. CDR3 sequence (DNA): TGTGCCAGCAGCTTAAATCGGGCTAGCGGGGGAAGGGACGCAGATACGCAGTATTTT.

This chain uses TRBV18 with TRBJ2-7; 7 bases agree with TRBD1. Germline V gene lookup returns CDR1 KGHSH and CDR2 LQKENI. CDR3 size: 15 residues. J lost 2 bases, V lost 5 bases, and 9 bases had no gene match. Here the CDR3 reads CASSSGQAQTYEQYF. CDR3 nucleotides: TGTGCCAGCTCATCCGGACAGGCACAAACCTACGAGCAGTACTTC.

The rearrangement joins TRBV7-2 to TRBJ2-1, with 7 bases lining up with TRBD2. CDR1 and CDR2 (germline): SGHTA, FQGNSA. With V trimmed by 5 bases and J by 9 bases, 10 bases remained unmatched. This CDR3 region has 14 residues. The CDR3 is CASSGGLQRGEQFF. The CDR3, as DNA: TGTGCCAGCAGCGGGGGACTCCAGCGGGGTGAGCAGTTCTTC. The variable domain in full, with the rest retrieved from reference TRBV7-2 and TRBJ2-1, is GAGVSQSPSNKVTEKGKDVELRCDPISGHTALYWYRQSLGQGLEFLIYFQGNSAPDKSGLPSDRFSAERTGGSVSTLTIQRTQQEDSAVYLCASSGGLQRGEQFFGPGTRLTVL.

CDR3 DNA sequence: TGTGCCAGCAGCCCGACAGGGCTCTACGAGCAGTACTTC. Translating gives CASSPTGLYEQYF. The V and J genes are TRBV11-2 and TRBJ2-7; 7 bases agree with TRBD1. CDR1 SGHAT and CDR2 FQNNGV come from the germline V gene. V was pared by 5 bases and J by 3 bases, with 4 bases of the junction left unmatched. There are 13 residues in the CDR3.

In this sample, this clone is large. The chain is built from TRBV4-1 and TRBJ2-3; 8 positions agree with TRBD2. Trimming cost V 4 bases and J 1 base; bases outside gene matches: 13. CDR1 and CDR2 from the germline V gene are MGHRA and YSYEKL. This CDR3 has 18 amino acids. CDR3 residues: CASSPAVASGGRTDTQYF. CDR3 bases: TGCGCCAGCAGCCCAGCGGTCGCCAGCGGGGGTCGCACAGATACGCAGTATTTT.

The rearrangement uses TRBV27 and TRBJ2-3; TRBD1 is a possible D gene (6 bases). Trimming cost V 3 bases and J 0 bases, with 13 bases left between them. CDR1 and CDR2 (germline): MNHEY, SMNVEV (reference sequence). This CDR3 spans 16 amino acids. CDR3 nucleotide sequence: TGTGCCAGCAGTTTCCTCCGGACAGCTAGCACAGATACGCAGTATTTT. Translated, it gives CASSFLRTASTDTQYF.

The chain uses TRBV9 and TRBJ2-1; tentatively, D is TRBD2 (6 bases). V dropped 6 bases and J dropped 0 bases, with 13 bases sitting between them. This CDR3 region has 15 residues. Germline-derived CDR1 and CDR2 are SGDLS and YYNGEE. CDR3 sequence: CASNLFGSSYNEQFF. The CDR3 DNA reads TGTGCCAGCAACTTGTTCGGGAGCTCCTACAATGAGCAGTTCTTC.

The chain uses TRBV30 and TRBJ2-7, with 9 positions matching TRBD2. V lost 2 bases to trimming and J lost 6 bases; unmatched junction nucleotides: 8. This CDR3 contains 14 residues. CDR1 and CDR2 from the germline V gene are GTSNPN and SVGIG (reference sequence). The CDR3 region is CAWSLAGAGGEQYF. The CDR3 DNA is TGTGCCTGGAGTTTAGCGGGGGCCGGGGGCGAGCAGTACTTC.

This chain links TRBV19 with TRBJ2-3, with TRBD1 as a possible D gene (5 bases). Trimming pared 5 bases from V and 1 base from J, leaving 10 bases between. This CDR3 has 14 amino acids. Germline V lookup: CDR1 LNHDA, CDR2 SQIVND (reference sequence). CDR3 nucleotide sequence: TGTGCCAGTAGTGTACAGGTGGGCACAGATACGCAGTATTTT. Its protein product is CASSVQVGTDTQYF.

The V and J genes are TRBV11-3 and TRBJ2-1, with D possibly matching TRBD1 (5 bases). CDR1 SGHNT and CDR2 YENEEA come from the germline V gene. CDR3 length equals 13 residues. Trimming took off 3 bases at V and 7 bases at J, with 10 bases between the two ends. The CDR3 loop is CASSLSRENEQFF. The DNA for the CDR3 is TGTGCCAGCAGCTTGTCCAGGGAAAATGAGCAGTTCTTC.

This chain links TRBV19 with TRBJ1-1; perhaps TRBD1 as D (6 bases). Deletions cut 3 bases from V and 5 bases from J, with 19 bases between. The CDR3 runs to 16 residues. Germline CDR1 LNHDA, CDR2 SQIVND (reference sequence). CDR3 in amino acids: CASSMPLGQRGTEAFF. For the CDR3, the DNA is TGTGCCAGTAGTATGCCCCTAGGCCAGAGGGGGACTGAAGCTTTCTTT.